These 15 T cell receptor beta chains were all obtained from the same sample, sequenced in a study of PD-1 blockade in classical Hodgkin lymphoma. With no exception, relapse followed autologous stem cell transplantation in all patients, and brentuximab vedotin exposure varied. Sequencing was performed with immunoSEQ multiplex PCR; in TCRdb, only in-frame clones are kept and a portion is missing. The data hold thousands of clones, with 71% observed a single time. Here the sequenced sample was peripheral blood mononuclear cells (PBMCs), taken at baseline. All receptors come from a human donor with classical Hodgkin lymphoma.

This clone is labeled medium-sized. The same CDR3 can be traced to other DNA sequences in this sample. J is TRBJ2-7 and V is TRBV5-6; no firm D call. There are 15 residues in the CDR3. V gave up 4 bases and J gave up 0 bases, with 14 bases separating them. The germline CDR1 and CDR2 sequences are SGHDT and YYEEEE. The chain's CDR3 is CASSLTRIPSYEQYF. Here the CDR3 DNA reads TGTGCCAGCAGCCTGACAAGGATCCCCTCCTACGAGCAGTACTTC. Looking up the rest from reference TRBV5-6 and TRBJ2-7 gives the full variable domain: DAGVTQSPTHLIKTRGQQVTLRCSPKSGHDTVSWYQQALGQGPQFIFQYYEEEERQRGNFPDRFSGHQFPNYSSELNVNALLLGDSALYLCASSLTRIPSYEQYFGPGTRLTVT.

The V gene is TRBV29-1, the J gene TRBJ1-2; D is perhaps TRBD1 (6 bases). CDR1 and CDR2 (germline): SQVTM, ANQGSEA. V lost 3 bases and J 3 bases, leaving 14 bases between the germline ends. The CDR3 runs to 14 residues. The chain's CDR3 is CSVDSWTVDYGYTF. The DNA for the CDR3 is TGCAGCGTTGACTCCTGGACAGTTGACTATGGCTACACCTTC.

The genes are TRBV15 and TRBJ2-5, with D uncertain. Germline CDR1 and CDR2: LNHNV and YYDKDF (reference sequence). The CDR3 is 13 amino acids. V lost 0 bases, J lost 4 bases, and 6 bases lay in between. In DNA, the CDR3 is TGTGCCACCAGCAGAGATTGGCGAGAGACCCAGTACTTC. This sequence encodes CATSRDWRETQYF.

The chain has TRBV19 and TRBJ1-2, with D hard to call. The CDR3 is 14 amino acids. The ends were cut back, 5 bases at V and 6 bases at J, with 16 bases in the middle. Germline CDR1 LNHDA, CDR2 SQIVND (reference sequence). CDR3: CASSEWEGRNGYTF. CDR3 bases: TGTGCCAGTAGTGAGTGGGAGGGTCGGAATGGCTACACCTTC.

The gene calls are TRBV28 and TRBJ2-7; 12 nucleotides line up with TRBD2. This CDR3 has 14 residues. V shed 5 bases and J 4 bases; nucleotides not matched to a gene: 3. The germline gives CDR1 MDHEN, CDR2 SYDVKM. The CDR3 spells CASSTSGRRYEQYF. CDR3 DNA sequence: TGTGCCAGCAGTACTAGCGGGAGGCGGTACGAGCAGTACTTC. Full variable domain (outside the CDR3, taken from reference TRBV28 and TRBJ2-7): DVKVTQSSRYLVKRTGEKVFLECVQDMDHENMFWYRQDPGLGLRLIYFSYDVKMKEKGDIPEGYSVSREKKERFSLILESASTNQTSMYLCASSTSGRRYEQYFGPGTRLTVT.

The CDR3 sequence: CASSSGVSGNTIYF. Written as DNA, the CDR3 is TGTGCCAGCAGTTCGGGGGTCTCTGGAAACACCATATATTTT. The gene calls are TRBV27 and TRBJ1-3, with a possible D match to TRBD1 (5 bases). V gave up 4 bases and J gave up 0 bases, with 7 bases separating them. In germline, CDR1 is MNHEY, CDR2 SMNVEV (reference sequence). This CDR3 has 14 amino acids.

The chain's CDR3 is CASSLSGRTDTQYF. CDR3 coding DNA: TGTGCCAGCAGCTTAAGTGGACGCACAGATACGCAGTATTTT. This chain uses TRBV7-8 with TRBJ2-3, with D unclear. Germline values: CDR1 SGHVS, CDR2 FQNEAQ. Trimming cost V 2 bases and J 1 base, with 7 bases left between them. This CDR3 is built from 14 residues.

This rearrangement joins TRBV28 to TRBJ2-7, with TRBD1 matching 8 bases. Germline assignment: CDR1 MDHEN and CDR2 SYDVKM. CDR3 length equals 15 residues. V lost 8 bases to trimming and J lost 0 bases; unmatched junction nucleotides: 9. The CDR3 spells CASGRDRTISYEQYF. DNA of the CDR3: TGTGCCAGCGGTCGGGACAGGACTATCTCCTACGAGCAGTACTTC.

The genes are TRBV11-2 and TRBJ2-1, with 9 positions matching TRBD2. From germline, CDR1 is SGHAT and CDR2 FQNNGV. V lost 2 bases, J lost 6 bases, and 11 bases stayed unmatched. The CDR3 totals 17 residues. This chain's CDR3 is CASSLSAGGPLGNEQFF. The CDR3 nucleotides read TGTGCCAGCAGCTTATCGGCGGGAGGGCCCCTGGGCAATGAGCAGTTCTTC.

J is TRBJ2-3 and V is TRBV7-2, with 9 bases matching TRBD2. This CDR3 spans 15 amino acids. CDR1 and CDR2 (germline): SGHTA, FQGNSA. J lost 4 bases, V lost 3 bases, and 5 bases had no gene match. The chain's CDR3 is CASSFGGRAADTQYF. CDR3 nucleotides: TGTGCCAGCAGCTTCGGCGGGAGGGCCGCAGATACGCAGTATTTT.

The genes are TRBV4-3 and TRBJ2-7; D could derive from TRBD1 or TRBD2 (6 bases each). In germline, CDR1 is LGHNA, CDR2 YSLEER. The CDR3 has 19 amino acids. V dropped 0 bases and J dropped 4 bases, with 25 bases sitting between them. The CDR3 nucleotides read TGCGCCAGCAGCCAAGAAGCAGTTCGGGGGCTGACAGAGTCTTACGAGCAGTACTTC. This sequence encodes CASSQEAVRGLTESYEQYF.

V gene TRBV7-2 combines with J gene TRBJ2-1, with 8 bases that match TRBD2. This CDR3 spans 16 amino acids. J was trimmed by 0 bases and V by 4 bases; bases with no gene match: 5. Germline values: CDR1 SGHTA, CDR2 FQGNSA. CDR3 nucleotide sequence: TGTGCCAGCAGCTCAGATAGCGGGAACTCCTACAATGAGCAGTTCTTC. Protein sequence: CASSSDSGNSYNEQFF.

This chain uses TRBV7-2 with TRBJ2-2; possibly TRBD2 for D (6 bases). Germline loops: CDR1 SGHTA, CDR2 FQGNSA. V lost 5 bases to trimming and J lost 4 bases, with 20 bases between them. The CDR3 loop spans 17 amino acids. CDR3 loop: CASSQEPRGGGTGELFF. In nucleotides, the CDR3 is TGTGCCAGCAGCCAAGAACCCCGTGGGGGAGGCACCGGGGAGCTGTTTTTT.

This chain uses TRBV5-1 with TRBJ2-2; D might be TRBD2 (5 bases). Germline values: CDR1 SGHRS, CDR2 YFSETQ. Trimming pared 0 bases from V and 4 bases from J, leaving 7 bases between. CDR3 length equals 14 residues. CDR3 sequence reads: CASSLDGLTGELFF. DNA for the CDR3: TGCGCCAGCAGCTTGGACGGACTCACCGGGGAGCTGTTTTTT.

The chain recombines TRBV5-4 with TRBJ2-3, with 9 bases that match TRBD1. The germline CDR1 and CDR2 sequences are SGHNT and YYREEE (reference sequence). The CDR3 totals 17 residues. The V segment lost 3 bases and the J segment 1 base; nucleotides outside the gene matches: 9. CDR3 protein: CASSSAGTGRRTDTQYF. CDR3 nucleotides: TGTGCCAGCAGCTCGGCCGGGACAGGGAGACGCACAGATACGCAGTATTTT.